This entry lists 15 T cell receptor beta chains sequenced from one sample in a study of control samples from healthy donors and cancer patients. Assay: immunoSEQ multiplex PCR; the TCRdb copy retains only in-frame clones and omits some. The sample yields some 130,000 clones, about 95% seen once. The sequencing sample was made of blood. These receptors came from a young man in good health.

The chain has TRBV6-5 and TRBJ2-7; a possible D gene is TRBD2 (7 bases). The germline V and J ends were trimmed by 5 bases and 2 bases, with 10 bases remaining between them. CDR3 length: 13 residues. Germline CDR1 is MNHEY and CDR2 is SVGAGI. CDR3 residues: CASSKGGPYEQYF. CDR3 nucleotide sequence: TGTGCCAGCAGTAAGGGGGGGCCCTACGAGCAGTACTTC.

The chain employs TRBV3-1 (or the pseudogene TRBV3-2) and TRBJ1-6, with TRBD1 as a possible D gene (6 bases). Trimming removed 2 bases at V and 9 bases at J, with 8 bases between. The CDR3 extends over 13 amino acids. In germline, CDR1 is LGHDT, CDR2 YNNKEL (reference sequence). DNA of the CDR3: TGTGCCAGCAGCCAAACAGGGCGTTCACCCCTCCACTTT. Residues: CASSQTGRSPLHF.

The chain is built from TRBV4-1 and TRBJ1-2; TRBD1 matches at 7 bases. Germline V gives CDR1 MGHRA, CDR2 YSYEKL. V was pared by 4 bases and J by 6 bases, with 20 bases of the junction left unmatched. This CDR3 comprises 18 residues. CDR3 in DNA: TGCGCCAGCAGCCTCGCGGAGAAGACAGGGAACGATGATGATGGCTACACCTTC. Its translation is CASSLAEKTGNDDDGYTF.

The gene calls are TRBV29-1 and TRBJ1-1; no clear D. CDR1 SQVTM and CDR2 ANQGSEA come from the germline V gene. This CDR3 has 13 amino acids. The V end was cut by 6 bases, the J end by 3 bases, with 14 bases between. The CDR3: CSVHPGRHTEAFF. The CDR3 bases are TGCAGCGTACACCCCGGGAGGCACACTGAAGCTTTCTTT.

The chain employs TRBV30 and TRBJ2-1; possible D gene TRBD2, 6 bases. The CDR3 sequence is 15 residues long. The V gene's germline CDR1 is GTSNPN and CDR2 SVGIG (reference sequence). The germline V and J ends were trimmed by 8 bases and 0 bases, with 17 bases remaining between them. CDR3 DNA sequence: TGTGCCGCGGGGCCCCCGGAGTTCTCCTACAATGAGCAGTTCTTC. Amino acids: CAAGPPEFSYNEQFF.

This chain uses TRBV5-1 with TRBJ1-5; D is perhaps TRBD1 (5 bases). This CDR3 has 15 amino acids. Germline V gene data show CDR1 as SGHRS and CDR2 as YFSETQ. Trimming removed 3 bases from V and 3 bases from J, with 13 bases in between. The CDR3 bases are TGCGCCAGCAGCTGGGCCGGGGCCGCCAATCAGCCCCAGCATTTT. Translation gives CASSWAGAANQPQHF.

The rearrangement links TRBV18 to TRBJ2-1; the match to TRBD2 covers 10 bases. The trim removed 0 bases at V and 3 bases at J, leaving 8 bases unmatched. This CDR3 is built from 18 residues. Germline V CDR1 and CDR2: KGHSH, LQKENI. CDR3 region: CASSPPRASGGHYNEQFF. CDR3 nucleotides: TGTGCCAGCTCACCACCGAGGGCTAGCGGGGGCCACTACAATGAGCAGTTCTTC.

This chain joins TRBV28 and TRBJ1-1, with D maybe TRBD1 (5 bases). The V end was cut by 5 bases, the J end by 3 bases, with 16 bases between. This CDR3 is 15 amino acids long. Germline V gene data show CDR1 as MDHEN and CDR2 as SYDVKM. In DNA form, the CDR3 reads TGTGCCAGCAGTACCCATGGGGGGGTGGACACTGAAGCTTTCTTT. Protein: CASSTHGGVDTEAFF.

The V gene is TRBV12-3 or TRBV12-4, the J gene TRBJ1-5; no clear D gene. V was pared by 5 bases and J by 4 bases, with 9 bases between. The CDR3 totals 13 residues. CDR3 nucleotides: TGTGCCAGCAGTCCCCGGGGTAATCAGCCCCAGCATTTT. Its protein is CASSPRGNQPQHF.

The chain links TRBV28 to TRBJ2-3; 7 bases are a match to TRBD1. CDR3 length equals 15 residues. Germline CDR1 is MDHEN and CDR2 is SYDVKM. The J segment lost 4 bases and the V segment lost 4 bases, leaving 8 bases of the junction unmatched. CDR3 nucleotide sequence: TGTGCCAGCAGTTCGAGGGGGCGGGCGCCAGATACGCAGTATTTT. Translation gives CASSSRGRAPDTQYF.

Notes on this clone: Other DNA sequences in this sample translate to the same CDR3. CDR3 nucleotides: TGCGCCAGCAGCCAAGAGGACGGGAACACTGAAGCTTTCTTT. This translates into CASSQEDGNTEAFF. The J gene is TRBJ1-1, the V gene TRBV4-3; no clear D gene. Trimming stripped 0 bases from V and 1 base from J, with 6 bases between. This CDR3 has 14 residues. Germline V gene lookup returns CDR1 LGHNA and CDR2 YSLEER.

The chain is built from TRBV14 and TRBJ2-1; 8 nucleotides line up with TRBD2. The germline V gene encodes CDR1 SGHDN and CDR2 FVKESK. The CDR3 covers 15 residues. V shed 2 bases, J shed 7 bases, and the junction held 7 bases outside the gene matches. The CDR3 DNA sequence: TGTGCCAGCAGCCAAACGGGGGGGTCTGGGAATGAGCAGTTCTTC. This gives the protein CASSQTGGSGNEQFF.

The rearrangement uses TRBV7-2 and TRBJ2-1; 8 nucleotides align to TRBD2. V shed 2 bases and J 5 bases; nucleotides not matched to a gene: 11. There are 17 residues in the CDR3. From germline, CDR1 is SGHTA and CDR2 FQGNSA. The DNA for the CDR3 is TGTGCCAGCAGCTTATTGCTAGGAGCGGGGGCCCACAATGAGCAGTTCTTC. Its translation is CASSLLLGAGAHNEQFF. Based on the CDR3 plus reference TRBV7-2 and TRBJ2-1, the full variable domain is GAGVSQSPSNKVTEKGKDVELRCDPISGHTALYWYRQSLGQGLEFLIYFQGNSAPDKSGLPSDRFSAERTGGSVSTLTIQRTQQEDSAVYLCASSLLLGAGAHNEQFFGPGTRLTVL.

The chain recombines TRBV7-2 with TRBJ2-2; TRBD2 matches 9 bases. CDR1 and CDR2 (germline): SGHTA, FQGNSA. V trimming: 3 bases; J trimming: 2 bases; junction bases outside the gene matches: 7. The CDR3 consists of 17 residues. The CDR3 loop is CASSLAGGSFNTGELFF. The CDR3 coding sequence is TGTGCCAGCAGCTTGGCGGGGGGGTCATTTAACACCGGGGAGCTGTTTTTT.

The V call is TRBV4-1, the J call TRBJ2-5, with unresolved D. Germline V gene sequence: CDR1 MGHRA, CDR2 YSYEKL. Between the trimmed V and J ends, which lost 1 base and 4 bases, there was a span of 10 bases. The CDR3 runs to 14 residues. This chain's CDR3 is CASSQGQDGETQYF. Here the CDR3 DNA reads TGCGCCAGCAGCCAAGGGCAGGACGGAGAGACCCAGTACTTC.